This T cell receptor (beta chain) was sequenced during a study of blood T cell repertoires in COVID-19. Germline lookup yields CDR1 MNHEY and CDR2 SVGEGT. The CDR3 covers 17 residues. V lost 5 bases, J lost 5 bases, and 15 bases stayed unmatched. This clone appeared a few times. TCRdb's copy holds only in-frame clones and misses some; the assay was immunoSEQ multiplex PCR. Of around 140,000 clones listed, over 60% are singletons. The chain recombines TRBV6-2 or TRBV6-3 with TRBJ1-5, with 7 bases matching TRBD1. The origin of this receptor is an elderly woman with active or convalescent COVID-19. The specimen was peripheral blood. CDR3 DNA sequence: TGTGCCAGCAGTGCCTATGGGACAGAGGTGAGGGATCAGCCCCAGCATTTT. It is translated as CASSAYGTEVRDQPQHF.